The rows below give T cell receptor beta chains drawn from one sample of a study of blood T cell repertoires in COVID-19. Produced via immunoSEQ multiplex PCR; TCRdb's table is partial and in-frame only. Among 250,000 to 350,000 clones, around 89% were seen once, and the ten largest hold 0.7% to 0.9%. Sequencing input: peripheral blood. The receptors come from a man aged 30 to 39 with acute or convalescent COVID-19. CDR3s include the opening cysteine and the closing phenylalanine or tryptophan. The D gene is left open where the match is weak. Rows may omit the clone size; those that give it use once, few, many or a size class.

D	V	size	J	CDR3	DNA
TRBD1	TRBV9	-	TRBJ1-1	CASSARDRGFTEAFF	TGTGCCAGCAGCGCCCGGGACAGGGGATTCACTGAAGCTTTCTTT
TRBD1	TRBV3-1/TRBV3-2	-	TRBJ1-1	CASSQDGQALVAFF	TGTGCCAGCAGCCAAGATGGACAGGCACTGGTAGCTTTCTTT
-	TRBV6-5	-	TRBJ1-2	CASSYSGSYGYTF	TGTGCCAGCAGTTACTCGGGCAGCTATGGCTACACCTTC
TRBD1	TRBV6-6	-	TRBJ2-5	CASNGQGSSPSHF	TGTGCCAGCAACGGACAGGGAAGCTCTCCTTCCCACTTC
TRBD1	TRBV5-8	-	TRBJ2-3	CASSLDAGGIDTQYF	TGTGCCAGCAGCTTGGATGCAGGGGGCATAGATACGCAGTATTTT
TRBD1	TRBV19	-	TRBJ1-4	CASTSYGQGSTDEKLFF	TGTGCCAGTACCTCTTACGGACAGGGGAGTACTGATGAAAAACTGTTTTTT
-	TRBV21-1	once	TRBJ2-1	CASSKERGLGYNEQFF	TGTGCCAGCAGCAAAGAGAGGGGGCTGGGCTACAATGAGCAGTTCTTC
TRBD1	TRBV11-2	-	TRBJ2-5	CASSLNRGGRKETQYF	TGTGCCAGCAGCTTAAACAGGGGCGGAAGGAAAGAGACCCAGTACTTC
-	TRBV19	-	TRBJ2-7	CASRSRTARYEQYF	TGTGCCAGTAGATCCAGGACAGCACGTTACGAGCAGTACTTC
-	TRBV27	-	TRBJ2-1	CASSLALQGAITYNEQFF	TGTGCCAGCAGTCTCGCCCTACAAGGGGCTATAACCTACAATGAGCAGTTCTTC
TRBD2	TRBV11-3	-	TRBJ2-3	CASSETSGSGTDTQYF	TGTGCCAGCAGCGAGACTAGCGGGAGCGGCACAGATACGCAGTATTTT
TRBD1	TRBV19	-	TRBJ1-1	CASRAGGSNTEAFF	TGTGCCAGTAGGGCAGGGGGCTCGAACACTGAAGCTTTCTTT
-	TRBV19	-	TRBJ2-1	CASSIRQDSYNEQFF	TGTGCCAGTAGTATCCGACAGGACTCCTACAATGAGCAGTTCTTC
TRBD1	TRBV3-1/TRBV3-2	-	TRBJ2-7	CASSQTPPRGHNEQYF	TGTGCCAGCAGCCAAACCCCACCTAGGGGGCATAACGAGCAGTACTTC
-	TRBV15	-	TRBJ1-4	CATSRDIVTNEKLFF	TGTGCCACCAGCAGAGATATAGTAACTAATGAAAAACTGTTTTTT
-	TRBV6-6	few	TRBJ1-1	CASSYFGKHTEAFF	TGTGCCAGCAGTTACTTCGGTAAGCACACTGAAGCTTTCTTT
TRBD2	TRBV9	-	TRBJ2-5	CASSVDPGGRETQYF	TGTGCCAGCAGCGTAGATCCGGGGGGGCGGGAGACCCAGTACTTC
TRBD2	TRBV19	-	TRBJ2-5	CASSPRGVRRQETQYF	TGTGCCAGTAGTCCCCGGGGGGTTCGGCGGCAAGAGACCCAGTACTTC
TRBD1	TRBV28	-	TRBJ2-7	CASSLYQGQLSYEQYF	TGTGCCAGCAGTTTATACCAGGGACAGCTATCCTACGAGCAGTACTTC
-	TRBV5-5	-	TRBJ2-7	CASSAGQNYEQYF	TGTGCCAGCAGTGCTGGACAGAACTACGAGCAGTACTTC
-	TRBV19	-	TRBJ2-3	CASSISGDTQYF	TGTGCCAGTAGTATTAGTGGAGATACGCAGTATTTT
-	TRBV2	-	TRBJ2-6	CASTRAASGANVLTF	TGTGCCAGCACGAGGGCGGCCTCTGGGGCCAACGTCCTGACTTTC
-	TRBV28	once	TRBJ1-2	CASSLRVGLRGYTF	TGTGCCAGCAGTTTACGGGTTGGACTGCGGGGCTACACCTTC
-	TRBV19	-	TRBJ2-7	CASRGTPMREQYF	TGTGCCAGTAGAGGGACTCCGATGAGGGAGCAGTACTTC
TRBD1	TRBV28	once	TRBJ2-3	CASSTGTGAVDTQYF	TGTGCCAGCAGTACCGGGACAGGGGCAGTGGATACGCAGTATTTT
-	TRBV27	-	TRBJ1-2	CASSLSKQTGYTF	TGTGCCAGCAGTTTATCGAAACAGACTGGCTACACCTTC
TRBD2	TRBV5-4	-	TRBJ2-7	CASSLGPGLAGGEQYF	TGTGCCAGCAGCCTGGGTCCGGGACTAGCGGGGGGGGAGCAGTACTTC
TRBD2	TRBV7-8	-	TRBJ2-7	CASRPSRGGGLTYEQYF	TGTGCCAGCAGACCCTCTCGGGGCGGGGGGCTTACCTACGAGCAGTACTTC
-	TRBV11-2	-	TRBJ1-2	CASSQTRAGGAYGYTF	TGTGCCAGCAGCCAGACCCGGGCCGGGGGGGCCTATGGCTACACCTTC
-	TRBV29-1	-	TRBJ1-4	CSVEEGQSRPRSGKLFF	TGCAGCGTTGAAGAGGGCCAGTCTCGCCCTCGATCAGGAAAACTGTTTTTT
TRBD1	TRBV5-4	-	TRBJ2-5	CASSLMLSQGAWETQYF	TGTGCCAGCAGCTTGATGCTCTCACAGGGGGCATGGGAGACCCAGTACTTC
-	TRBV30	-	TRBJ1-1	CAFTNQVRNEAFF	TGTGCCTTCACCAATCAGGTCCGGAATGAAGCTTTCTTT
TRBD1	TRBV18	once	TRBJ2-4	CASSTGTGPLQYF	TGTGCCAGCTCAACAGGGACAGGCCCCCTTCAGTACTTC
-	TRBV28	-	TRBJ2-5	CASSLFGVGGQETQYF	TGTGCCAGCAGTTTATTTGGGGTAGGGGGCCAAGAGACCCAGTACTTC
-	TRBV28	-	TRBJ1-3	CASSVKGYTIYF	TGTGCCAGCAGTGTAAAGGGGTACACCATATATTTT
-	TRBV28	-	TRBJ2-5	CATQGDERETQYF	TGTGCCACCCAAGGGGATGAGAGAGAGACCCAGTACTTC